This passage covers 2 T cell receptor beta chains from one sample sequenced in a study of cytomegalovirus exposure and HLA in healthy donors. Measured with immunoSEQ multiplex PCR; TCRdb has only the in-frame clones, and not every one. The table shows more than 250,000 clones, with approximately 86% occurring only once. Sequencing input: PBMCs. These receptors all come from a woman aged 25 to 45 in good health and CMV-seropositive.

The chain couples TRBV15 to TRBJ2-2; tentatively, D is TRBD1 (6 bases). In germline, CDR1 is LNHNV, CDR2 YYDKDF (reference sequence). There are 17 residues in the CDR3. The germline V and J ends were trimmed by 0 bases and 0 bases, with 11 bases remaining between them. As DNA, the CDR3 is TGTGCCACCAGCAGAGATAGGGGGACGGCGAACACCGGGGAGCTGTTTTTT. It translates to CATSRDRGTANTGELFF.

The chain joins TRBV5-1 to TRBJ2-5, with a tentative D call TRBD1 (6 bases). The germline V gene has CDR1 SGHRS and CDR2 YFSETQ. Trimming pared 0 bases from V and 5 bases from J, leaving 14 bases between. There are 15 residues in the CDR3. CDR3 DNA: TGCGCCAGCAGCTTGGAGCTTTTAAGGGGGGAGACCCAGTACTTC. The encoded protein is CASSLELLRGETQYF.